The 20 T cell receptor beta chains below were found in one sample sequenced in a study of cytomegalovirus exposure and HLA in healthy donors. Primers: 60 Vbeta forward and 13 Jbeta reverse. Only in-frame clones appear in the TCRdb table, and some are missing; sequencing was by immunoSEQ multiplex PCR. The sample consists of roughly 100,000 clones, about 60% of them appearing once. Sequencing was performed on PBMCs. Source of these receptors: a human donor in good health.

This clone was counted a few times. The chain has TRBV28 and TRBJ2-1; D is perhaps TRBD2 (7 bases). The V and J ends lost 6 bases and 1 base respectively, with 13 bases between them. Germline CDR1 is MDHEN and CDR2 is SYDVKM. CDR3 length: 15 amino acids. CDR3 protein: CASRVGGASYNEQFF. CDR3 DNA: TGTGCCAGCAGGGTTGGGGGGGCTTCCTACAATGAGCAGTTCTTC.

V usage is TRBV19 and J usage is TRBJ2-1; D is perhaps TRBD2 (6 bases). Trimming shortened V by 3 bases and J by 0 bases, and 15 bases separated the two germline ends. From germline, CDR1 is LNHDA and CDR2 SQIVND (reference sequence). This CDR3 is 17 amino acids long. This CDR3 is CASSISDSGHSYNEQFF. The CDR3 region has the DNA TGTGCCAGTAGTATCAGCGATAGCGGACACTCCTACAATGAGCAGTTCTTC.

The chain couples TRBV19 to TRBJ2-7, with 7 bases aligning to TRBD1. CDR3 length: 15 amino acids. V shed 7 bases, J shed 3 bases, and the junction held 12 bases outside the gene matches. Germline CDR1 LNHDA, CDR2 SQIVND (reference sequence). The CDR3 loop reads CASTSQGQRYYEQYF. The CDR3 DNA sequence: TGTGCCAGTACCTCCCAGGGACAGCGGTACTACGAGCAGTACTTC.

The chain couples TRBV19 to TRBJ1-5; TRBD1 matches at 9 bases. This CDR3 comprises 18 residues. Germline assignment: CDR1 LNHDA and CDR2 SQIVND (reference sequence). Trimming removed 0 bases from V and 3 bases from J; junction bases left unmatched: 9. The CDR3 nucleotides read TGTGCCAGTAGTATAGATCGGGTACAGGGGGCGGTCAATCAGCCCCAGCATTTT. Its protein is CASSIDRVQGAVNQPQHF.

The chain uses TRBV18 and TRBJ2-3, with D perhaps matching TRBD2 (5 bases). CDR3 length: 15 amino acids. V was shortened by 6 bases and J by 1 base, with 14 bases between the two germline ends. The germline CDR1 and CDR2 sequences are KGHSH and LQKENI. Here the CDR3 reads CASSTVGVGTDTQYF. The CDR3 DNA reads TGTGCCAGCTCGACGGTGGGAGTTGGCACAGATACGCAGTATTTT.

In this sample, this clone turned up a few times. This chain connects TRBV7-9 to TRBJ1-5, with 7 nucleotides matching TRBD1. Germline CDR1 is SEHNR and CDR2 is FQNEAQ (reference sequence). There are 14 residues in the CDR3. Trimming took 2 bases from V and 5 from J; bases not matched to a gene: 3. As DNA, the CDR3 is TGTGCCAGCAGCTTAAACCAGGGGGATCAGCCCCAGCATTTT. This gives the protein CASSLNQGDQPQHF.

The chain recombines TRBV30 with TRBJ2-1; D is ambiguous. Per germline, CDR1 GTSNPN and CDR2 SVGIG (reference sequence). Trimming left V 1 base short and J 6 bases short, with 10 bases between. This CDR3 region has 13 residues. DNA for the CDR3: TGTGCCTGGAGTGAGCTTCTAGTCAATGAGCAGTTCTTC. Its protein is CAWSELLVNEQFF.

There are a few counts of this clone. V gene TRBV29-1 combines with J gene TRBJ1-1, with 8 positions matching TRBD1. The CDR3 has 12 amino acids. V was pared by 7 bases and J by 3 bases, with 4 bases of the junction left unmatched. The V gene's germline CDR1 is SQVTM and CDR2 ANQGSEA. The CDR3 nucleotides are TGCAGCGGGACAGGGAGGGACACTGAAGCTTTCTTT. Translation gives CSGTGRDTEAFF.

The CDR3 loop is CASSYRGGEQYF. The CDR3 nucleotides read TGTGCCAGCAGTTATAGGGGTGGCGAGCAGTACTTC. This chain uses TRBV6-5 with TRBJ2-7, with D possibly TRBD1 on 5 matching bases. Germline V gives CDR1 MNHEY, CDR2 SVGAGI. The CDR3 contains 12 residues. Trimming stripped 3 bases from V and 6 bases from J, with 9 bases between.

The CDR3 region is CSVEPRYTGELFF. DNA of the CDR3: TGCAGCGTCGAACCGAGATACACCGGGGAGCTGTTTTTT. The chain has TRBV29-1 and TRBJ2-2; D call uncertain. Trimming stripped 6 bases from V and 3 bases from J, with 11 bases between. The CDR3 is 13 residues long. CDR1 is SQVTM and CDR2 is ANQGSEA in the germline V gene.

CDR3 sequence: CASSPGGLSGNTIYF. The CDR3 bases are TGTGCCAGCAGCCCCGGGGGTCTCTCTGGAAACACCATATATTTT. V usage is TRBV6-6 and J usage is TRBJ1-3, with a possible D match to TRBD1 (5 bases). CDR1 and CDR2 from the germline V gene are MNHNY and SVGAGI (reference sequence). The CDR3 is made up of 15 amino acids. The ends were cut back, 6 bases at V and 0 bases at J, with 12 bases in the middle.

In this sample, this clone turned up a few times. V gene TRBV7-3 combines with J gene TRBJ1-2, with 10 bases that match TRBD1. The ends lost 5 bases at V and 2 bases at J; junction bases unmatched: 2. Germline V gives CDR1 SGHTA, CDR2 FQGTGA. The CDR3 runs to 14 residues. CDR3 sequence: CASSTGQGNYGYTF. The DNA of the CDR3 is TGTGCCAGCAGCACGGGACAGGGGAACTATGGCTACACCTTC. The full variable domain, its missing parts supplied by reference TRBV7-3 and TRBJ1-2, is GAGVSQTPSNKVTEKGKYVELRCDPISGHTALYWYRQSLGQGPEFLIYFQGTGAADDSGLPNDRFFAVRPEGSVSTLKIQRTERGDSAVYLCASSTGQGNYGYTFGSGTRLTVV.

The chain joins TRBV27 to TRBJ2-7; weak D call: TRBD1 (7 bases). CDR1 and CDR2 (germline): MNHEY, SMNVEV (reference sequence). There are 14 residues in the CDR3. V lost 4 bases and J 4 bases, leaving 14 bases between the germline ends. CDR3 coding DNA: TGTGCCAGCAGTTGGAGGGACAGACCTTACGAGCAGTACTTC. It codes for CASSWRDRPYEQYF.

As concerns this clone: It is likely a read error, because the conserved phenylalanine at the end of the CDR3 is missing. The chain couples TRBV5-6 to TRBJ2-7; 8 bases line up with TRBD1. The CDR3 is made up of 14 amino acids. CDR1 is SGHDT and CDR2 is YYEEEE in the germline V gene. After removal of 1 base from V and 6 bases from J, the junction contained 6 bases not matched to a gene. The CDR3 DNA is TGTGCCAGCAGCTTGTTCCAGGGGGCGGGCGAGCAGTACTCC. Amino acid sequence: CASSLFQGAGEQYS.

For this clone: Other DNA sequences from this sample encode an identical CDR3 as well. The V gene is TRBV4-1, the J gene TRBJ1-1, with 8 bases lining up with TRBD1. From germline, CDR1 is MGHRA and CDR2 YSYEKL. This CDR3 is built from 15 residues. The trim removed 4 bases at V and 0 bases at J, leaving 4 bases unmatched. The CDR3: CASSLTGGMNTEAFF. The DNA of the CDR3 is TGCGCCAGCAGCCTTACAGGGGGGATGAACACTGAAGCTTTCTTT.

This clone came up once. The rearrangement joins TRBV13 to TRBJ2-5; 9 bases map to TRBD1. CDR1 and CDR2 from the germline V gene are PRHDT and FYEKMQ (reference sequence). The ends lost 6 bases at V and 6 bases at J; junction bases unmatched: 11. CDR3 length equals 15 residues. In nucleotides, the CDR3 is TGTGCCAGCAGTTTCGTTACTGACAGGGGGAAGACCCAGTACTTC. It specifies CASSFVTDRGKTQYF.

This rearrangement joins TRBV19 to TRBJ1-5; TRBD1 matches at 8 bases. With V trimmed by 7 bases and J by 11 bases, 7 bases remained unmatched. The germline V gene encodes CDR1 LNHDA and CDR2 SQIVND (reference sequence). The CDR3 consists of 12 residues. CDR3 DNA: TGTGCCAGTAACACTAACAGGGGGGCCCAGCATTTT. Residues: CASNTNRGAQHF.

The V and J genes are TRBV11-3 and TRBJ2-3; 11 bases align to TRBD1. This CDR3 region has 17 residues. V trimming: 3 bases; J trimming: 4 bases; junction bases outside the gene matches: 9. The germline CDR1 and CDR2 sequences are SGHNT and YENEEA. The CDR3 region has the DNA TGTGCCAGCAGCTTGTCCGGGACAGGGGGATATTCAGATACGCAGTATTTT. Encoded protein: CASSLSGTGGYSDTQYF.

The CDR3 DNA reads TGTGCCAGCAGCTTTGGGCTGCAGGGGACCCAGTACTTC. Protein: CASSFGLQGTQYF. This chain joins TRBV11-2 and TRBJ2-5; D perhaps matches TRBD1 (5 bases). V dropped 3 bases and J dropped 7 bases, with 12 bases sitting between them. Germline values: CDR1 SGHAT, CDR2 FQNNGV. The CDR3 runs 13 residues.

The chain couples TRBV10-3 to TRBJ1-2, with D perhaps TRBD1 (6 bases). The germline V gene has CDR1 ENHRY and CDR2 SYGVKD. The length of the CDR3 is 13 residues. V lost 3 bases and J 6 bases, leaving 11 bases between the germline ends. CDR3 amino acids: CAISDLNRDGYTF. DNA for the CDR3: TGTGCCATCAGTGACCTGAACAGGGATGGCTACACCTTC.